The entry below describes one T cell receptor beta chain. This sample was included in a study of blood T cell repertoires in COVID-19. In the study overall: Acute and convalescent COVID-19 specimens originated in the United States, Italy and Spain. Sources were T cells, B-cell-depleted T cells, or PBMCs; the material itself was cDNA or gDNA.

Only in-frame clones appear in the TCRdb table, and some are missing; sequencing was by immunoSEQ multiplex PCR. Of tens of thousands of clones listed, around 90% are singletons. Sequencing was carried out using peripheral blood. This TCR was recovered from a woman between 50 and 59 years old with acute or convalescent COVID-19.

Here the CDR3 DNA reads TGTGCCAGCAGCCCCCAGGCCCCGAACACTGAAGCTTTCTTT. This encodes CASSPQAPNTEAFF. The V gene is TRBV5-4, the J gene TRBJ1-1; D gene unclear. Germline V lookup: CDR1 SGHNT, CDR2 YYREEE (reference sequence). CDR3 length: 14 residues. Between the trimmed V and J ends, which lost 4 bases and 1 base, there was a span of 11 bases.